The 3 T cell receptor beta chains below come from one sample, sequenced in a study of blood T cell repertoires in COVID-19. TCRdb keeps only in-frame clones here, not all; method: immunoSEQ multiplex PCR. The sample consists of 240,000 or so clones, over 75% of them appearing once. The sample was peripheral blood. The receptors derive from a woman aged 25 to 39 with acute or convalescent COVID-19.

This chain connects TRBV2 to TRBJ2-5, with a weak D call TRBD1 (6 bases). V was shortened by 6 bases and J by 5 bases, with 7 bases between the two germline ends. Germline values: CDR1 SNHLY, CDR2 FYNNEI. This CDR3 has 11 residues. The CDR3: CASSQGETQYF. CDR3 nucleotide sequence: TGTGCCAGCAGCCAGGGGGAGACCCAGTACTTC.

J is TRBJ2-3 and V is TRBV27; TRBD1 matches at 7 bases. The CDR3 covers 15 residues. Trimming at V came to 5 bases and at J to 2 bases, leaving 7 bases not matched to a gene. CDR1 MNHEY and CDR2 SMNVEV come from the germline V gene (reference sequence). This chain's CDR3 is CASSVLDRFTDTQYF. The CDR3 coding sequence is TGTGCCAGCAGTGTATTGGACAGGTTCACAGATACGCAGTATTTT.

The rearrangement uses TRBV5-8 and TRBJ2-3; 8 bases map to TRBD2. The CDR3 spans 14 residues. Trimming took 3 bases from V and 2 from J; bases not matched to a gene: 2. Germline CDR1 and CDR2: SGHTS and YDEGEE. CDR3 in DNA: TGTGCCAGCAGCTATAGCGGGGACACAGATACGCAGTATTTT. Its protein product is CASSYSGDTDTQYF.